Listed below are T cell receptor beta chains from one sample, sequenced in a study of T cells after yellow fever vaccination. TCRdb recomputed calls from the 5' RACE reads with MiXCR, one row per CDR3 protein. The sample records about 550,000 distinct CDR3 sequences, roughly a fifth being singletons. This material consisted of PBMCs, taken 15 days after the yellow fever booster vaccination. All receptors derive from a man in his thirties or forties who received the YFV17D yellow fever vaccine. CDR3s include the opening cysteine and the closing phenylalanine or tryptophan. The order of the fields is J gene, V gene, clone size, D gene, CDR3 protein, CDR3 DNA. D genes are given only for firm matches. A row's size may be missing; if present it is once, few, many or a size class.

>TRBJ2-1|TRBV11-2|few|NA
CASISPGHNEQFF
TGTGCCAGCATTAGTCCGGGACACAATGAGCAGTTCTTC
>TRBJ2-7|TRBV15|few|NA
CATSPGLGSYEQYF
TGTGCCACCAGCCCGGGACTCGGTTCCTACGAGCAGTACTTC
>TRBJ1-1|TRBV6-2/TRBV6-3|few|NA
CASTPNRARPMNTEAFF
TGTGCCAGCACCCCGAACAGGGCAAGACCTATGAACACTGAAGCTTTCTTT
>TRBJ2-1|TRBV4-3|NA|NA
CASSQERVNEQFF
TGCGCCAGCAGCCAAGAGAGGGTCAACGAGCAGTTCTTC
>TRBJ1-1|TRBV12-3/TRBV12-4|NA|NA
CASSLMGDTEAFF
TGTGCCAGCAGTTTGATGGGTGACACTGAAGCTTTCTTT
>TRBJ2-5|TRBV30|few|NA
CAWGGETQYF
TGTGCCTGGGGGGGGGAGACCCAGTACTTC
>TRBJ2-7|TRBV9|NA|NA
CASSVGVGTLYEQYF
TGTGCCAGCAGCGTAGGGGTCGGGACCCTCTACGAGCAGTACTTC
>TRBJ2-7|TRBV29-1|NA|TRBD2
CSVVGGSPSYEQYF
TGCAGCGTTGTCGGCGGGAGTCCCTCCTACGAGCAGTACTTC
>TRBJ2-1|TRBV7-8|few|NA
CASSITRFNEQFF
TGTGCCAGCAGCATCACCCGGTTCAATGAGCAGTTCTTC
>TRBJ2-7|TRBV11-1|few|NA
CASSKSTHRASYEQYF
TGTGCCAGCAGTAAATCAACCCACCGGGCATCTTACGAGCAGTACTTC
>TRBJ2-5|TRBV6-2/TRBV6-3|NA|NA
CASTRPTLRQDQETQYF
TGTGCCAGCACCCGCCCGACCCTCAGACAGGACCAAGAGACCCAGTACTTC
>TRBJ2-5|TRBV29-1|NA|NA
CSLGLAGRETQYF
TGCAGCCTCGGCCTAGCCGGAAGGGAGACCCAGTACTTC
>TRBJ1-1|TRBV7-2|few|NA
CASSLVGTDSLNTEAFF
TGTGCCAGCAGCTTAGTAGGGACCGACAGTTTGAACACTGAAGCTTTCTTT
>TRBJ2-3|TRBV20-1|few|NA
CSADLVGADTQYF
TGCAGTGCTGACTTGGTTGGGGCAGATACGCAGTATTTT
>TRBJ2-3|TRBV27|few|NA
CASRGTGLSLLPDTQYF
TGTGCCAGCAGGGGTACGGGACTTTCTTTACTTCCAGATACGCAGTATTTT
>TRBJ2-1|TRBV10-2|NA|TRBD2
CASSEGLAGGFGEQFF
TGCGCCAGCAGTGAGGGACTAGCGGGAGGGTTCGGTGAGCAGTTCTTC
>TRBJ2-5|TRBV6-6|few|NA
CASDQEGTQYF
TGTGCCAGCGACCAGGAGGGGACCCAGTACTTC
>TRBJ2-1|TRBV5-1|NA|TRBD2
CASSLGPSGTLNEQFF
TGCGCCAGCAGCTTGGGTCCTAGCGGGACTTTAAATGAGCAGTTCTTC
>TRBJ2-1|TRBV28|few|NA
CASSPVWSSSYNEQFF
TGTGCCAGCAGCCCCGTATGGTCCAGCTCCTACAATGAGCAGTTCTTC
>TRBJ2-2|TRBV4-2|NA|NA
CASSQEKGKAMNTGELFF
TGTGCCAGCAGCCAAGAAAAGGGGAAAGCCATGAACACCGGGGAGCTGTTTTTT
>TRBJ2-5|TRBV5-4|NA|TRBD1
CASSSDRGRFTSGTQYF
TGTGCCAGCAGCTCCGACAGGGGGCGGTTCACGAGTGGGACCCAGTACTTC
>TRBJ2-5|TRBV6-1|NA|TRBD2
CASRRGGGSETQYF
TGTGCCAGCAGACGTGGGGGGGGGTCCGAGACCCAGTACTTC
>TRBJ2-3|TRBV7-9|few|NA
CASSIGDSQITDTQYF
TGTGCCAGCAGCATAGGGGACTCGCAAATCACAGATACGCAGTATTTT
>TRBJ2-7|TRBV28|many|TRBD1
CASRSLGQGGEQYF
TGTGCCAGCAGGTCTCTGGGACAGGGCGGGGAGCAGTACTTC
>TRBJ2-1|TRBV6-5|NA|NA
CASSPGPVSYNEQFF
TGTGCCAGCAGTCCCGGTCCGGTCTCCTACAATGAGCAGTTCTTC
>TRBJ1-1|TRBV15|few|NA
CATSSSSLVFF
TGTGCCACCAGCAGCTCCTCCTTAGTGTTCTTT
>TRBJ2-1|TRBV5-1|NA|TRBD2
CASSFGLAGGVDEQFF
TGCGCCAGCAGCTTTGGACTAGCGGGAGGCGTCGATGAGCAGTTCTTC
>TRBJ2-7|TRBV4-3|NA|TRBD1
CASSSGQGNSEQYF
TGCGCCAGCAGCAGCGGACAGGGGAACAGCGAGCAGTACTTC
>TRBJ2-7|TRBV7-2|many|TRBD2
CASSLGLAGAEQYF
TGTGCCAGCAGCTTAGGCCTAGCGGGAGCCGAGCAGTACTTC
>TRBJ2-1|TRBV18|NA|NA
CASSDRGLAGNNEQFF
TGTGCCAGCTCTGACAGGGGCCTAGCGGGGAACAATGAGCAGTTCTTC
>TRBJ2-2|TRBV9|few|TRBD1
CASSGRTGSIAWGATGELFF
TGTGCCAGCAGCGGACGGACAGGGAGTATTGCTTGGGGTGCCACCGGGGAGCTGTTTTTT
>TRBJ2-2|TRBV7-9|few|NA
CASSNGLYTGELFF
TGTGCCAGCAGCAACGGACTGTACACCGGGGAGCTGTTTTTT
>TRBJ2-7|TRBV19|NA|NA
CASSVVSSHEQYF
TGTGCCAGTTCCGTCGTATCTAGCCACGAGCAGTACTTC
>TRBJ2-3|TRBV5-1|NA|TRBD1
CASTDRGTTDTQYF
TGCGCCAGCACGGACAGGGGGACTACAGATACGCAGTATTTT
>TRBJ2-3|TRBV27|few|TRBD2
CASSPSGASTDTQYF
TGTGCCAGCAGTCCTAGCGGGGCTAGCACAGATACGCAGTATTTT
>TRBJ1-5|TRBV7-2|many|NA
CASSSRQGNQPQHF
TGTGCCAGCAGTTCCCGACAGGGCAATCAGCCCCAGCATTTT
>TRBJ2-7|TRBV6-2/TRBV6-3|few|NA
CASRPAAGQNYEQYF
TGTGCCAGCAGGCCCGCCGCCGGACAGAACTACGAGCAGTACTTC
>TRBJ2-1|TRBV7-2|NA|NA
CASSFPPALYNEQFF
TGTGCCAGCAGCTTCCCCCCGGCCCTTTACAATGAGCAGTTCTTC
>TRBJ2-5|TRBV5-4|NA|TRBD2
CASSLGPGGFQETQYF
TGTGCCAGCAGCTTGGGGCCCGGGGGGTTTCAAGAGACCCAGTACTTC
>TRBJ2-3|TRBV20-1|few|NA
CSARPAYTDTQYF
TGCAGTGCTAGGCCCGCCTACACAGATACGCAGTATTTT
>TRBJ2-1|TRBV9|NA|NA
CASGRSNSYNEQFF
TGTGCCAGTGGAAGGTCAAACTCCTACAATGAGCAGTTCTTC
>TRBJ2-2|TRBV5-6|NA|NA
CASSDTRELFF
TGTGCCAGCAGCGATACTAGAGAGCTGTTTTTT
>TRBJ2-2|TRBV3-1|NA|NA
CASSQGNGRGTGELFF
TGTGCCAGCAGCCAAGGGAACGGGAGAGGCACCGGGGAGCTGTTTTTT
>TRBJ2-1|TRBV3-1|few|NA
CASRPGVDNEQFF
TGTGCCAGCAGACCCGGCGTGGATAATGAGCAGTTCTTC
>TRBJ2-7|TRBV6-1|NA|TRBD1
CASRSDRDLTYEQYF
TGTGCCAGCAGATCGGACAGGGATCTAACCTACGAGCAGTACTTC
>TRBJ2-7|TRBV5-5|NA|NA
CASTPGGSYEQYF
TGTGCCAGCACCCCTGGGGGTTCCTACGAGCAGTACTTC
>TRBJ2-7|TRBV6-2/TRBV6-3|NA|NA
CASSRLGSSYEQYF
TGTGCCAGCAGCCGGCTGGGAAGCTCCTACGAGCAGTACTTC
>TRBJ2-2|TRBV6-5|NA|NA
CASSSGRRNTGELFF
TGTGCCAGCAGTTCGGGACGGAGGAACACCGGGGAGCTGTTTTTT
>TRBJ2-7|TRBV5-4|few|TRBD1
CASSPSGQATYEQYF
TGTGCCAGCAGCCCTAGTGGACAGGCGACCTACGAGCAGTACTTC
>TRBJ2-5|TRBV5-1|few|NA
CASSFGMVGETQYF
TGCGCCAGCAGCTTCGGGATGGTGGGAGAGACCCAGTACTTC
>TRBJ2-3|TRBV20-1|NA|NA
CSARDTLTDTQYF
TGCAGTGCTAGAGATACCCTCACAGATACGCAGTATTTT
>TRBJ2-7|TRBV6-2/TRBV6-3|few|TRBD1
CASSYPPGQGSYEQYF
TGTGCCAGCAGTTACCCACCTGGACAGGGCTCCTACGAGCAGTACTTC
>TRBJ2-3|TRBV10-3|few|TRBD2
CAIGLAGETDTQYF
TGTGCCATAGGACTAGCGGGAGAGACAGATACGCAGTATTTT
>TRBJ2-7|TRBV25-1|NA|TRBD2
CASSAVAGTYEQYF
TGTGCCAGCAGTGCCGTAGCGGGAACCTACGAGCAGTACTTC
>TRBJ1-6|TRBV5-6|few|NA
CASSWGQGINSPLHF
TGTGCCAGCAGCTGGGGGCAGGGTATCAATTCACCCCTCCACTTT
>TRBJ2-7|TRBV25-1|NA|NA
CASSGAAERVYEQYF
TGTGCCAGCAGTGGGGCAGCGGAACGGGTCTACGAGCAGTACTTC
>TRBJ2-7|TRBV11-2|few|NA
CASSFEAGPYEQYF
TGTGCCAGCAGCTTCGAGGCAGGTCCCTACGAGCAGTACTTC
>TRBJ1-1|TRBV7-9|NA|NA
CASSLGRGRDTEAFF
TGTGCCAGCAGCTTAGGTCGGGGTAGGGACACTGAAGCTTTCTTT